This TCR beta chain emerged from a study of technical replicates of blood from a handful of donors. Germline CDR1 reads SEHNR; CDR2 reads FQNEAQ (reference sequence). V lost 0 bases and J lost 4; bases outside the gene matches: 2. The CDR3 is 15 residues long. This table comes from immunoSEQ multiplex PCR, and its TCRdb copy is limited to in-frame clones, with some not included. The sample has about 83,000 clones, under 95% seen once. This TCR came from a human donor in good health. The specimen sequenced was T cells isolated from PBMCs. The rearrangement uses TRBV7-9 and TRBJ2-1; 8 bases are shared with TRBD2. The CDR3 DNA is TGTGCCAGCAGCTTAGCTAGCGGGAAATACAATGAGCAGTTCTTC. Translation gives CASSLASGKYNEQFF.